A selection of T cell receptor beta chains follows, all from one sample in a study of cytomegalovirus exposure and HLA in healthy donors. Using immunoSEQ multiplex PCR, the repertoire was profiled, and TCRdb retains in-frame clones only, with some absent. The sample holds approximately 150,000 clones, 70% to 85% seen once. Material: PBMCs. The receptors originated from a male donor in good health and CMV-seronegative. Each CDR3 is given with its conserved first and last residue. The D gene is left open where the match is weak. Clone size appears in some rows only: once, few, many, or a class for an expanded clone.

J gene,clone size,V gene,D gene,CDR3 protein,CDR3 DNA
TRBJ2-7,.,TRBV18,TRBD1,CASSTTGEPYEQYF,TGTGCCAGCTCAACAACAGGGGAGCCCTACGAGCAGTACTTC
TRBJ2-7,.,TRBV19,TRBD1,CASRDREEISYEQYF,TGTGCCAGTAGGGACAGGGAAGAGATCTCCTACGAGCAGTACTTC
TRBJ2-2,.,TRBV11-3,TRBD1,CASSLGTGKHTGELFF,TGTGCCAGCAGCTTAGGGACAGGGAAGCACACCGGGGAGCTGTTTTTT
TRBJ2-2,.,TRBV11-1,.,CASSWGVGELFF,TGTGCCAGCAGCTGGGGGGTGGGGGAGCTGTTTTTT
TRBJ2-1,.,TRBV6-6,TRBD1,CASSPTGVNEQFF,TGTGCCAGCAGTCCGACAGGGGTGAATGAGCAGTTCTTC
TRBJ2-7,.,TRBV9,.,CASSVGGAGLYEQYF,TGTGCCAGCAGCGTAGGGGGAGCCGGTCTCTACGAGCAGTACTTC
TRBJ2-7,.,TRBV5-1,TRBD2,CASSFRSSGNYEQYF,TGCGCCAGCAGCTTTAGATCTAGCGGGAATTACGAGCAGTACTTC
TRBJ2-7,.,TRBV7-9,TRBD2,CASSSGSEYYEQYF,TGTGCCAGCAGTAGCGGGAGCGAATACTACGAGCAGTACTTC
TRBJ2-7,.,TRBV7-6,TRBD1,CASSPNLIQGISYEQYF,TGTGCCAGCAGCCCAAATCTGATACAGGGGATCTCCTACGAGCAGTACTTC
TRBJ1-1,.,TRBV9,.,CASSLGTGGWTEAFF,TGTGCCAGCAGCCTCGGTACAGGCGGCTGGACTGAAGCTTTCTTT
TRBJ2-7,.,TRBV12-5,.,CASGLDNLRDRAYEQYF,TGTGCTAGTGGTTTGGACAACCTCAGGGATAGGGCCTACGAGCAGTACTTC
TRBJ1-5,.,TRBV19,.,CASGQRNQPQHF,TGTGCCAGTGGTCAGAGGAATCAGCCCCAGCATTTT
TRBJ2-2,.,TRBV6-4,.,CASKLSGTGELFF,TGTGCCAGCAAGCTCTCAGGGACCGGGGAGCTGTTTTTT
TRBJ2-1,.,TRBV11-3,.,CASSPRVGGNEQFF,TGTGCCAGCAGCCCCCGGGTTGGTGGTAATGAGCAGTTCTTC
TRBJ1-2,once,TRBV7-9,.,CASSSTDNYGYTF,TGTGCCAGCAGCTCGACAGATAACTATGGCTACACCTTC
TRBJ2-5,.,TRBV30,.,CAWSAGETQYF,TGTGCCTGGAGTGCGGGAGAGACCCAGTACTTC
TRBJ2-7,.,TRBV7-9,TRBD2,CASSSELAGGYEQYF,TGTGCCAGCAGCTCCGAGTTAGCGGGAGGCTACGAGCAGTACTTC
TRBJ2-2,once,TRBV19,TRBD1,CASSIQLRQGAAGELFF,TGTGCCAGTAGTATACAGTTGAGACAGGGGGCCGCCGGGGAGCTGTTTTTT
TRBJ1-1,.,TRBV6-5,TRBD1,CASRDPQGRTEAFF,TGTGCCAGCAGGGATCCACAGGGGCGCACTGAAGCTTTCTTT
TRBJ2-7,.,TRBV7-3,TRBD2,CASSHRPPSGHSYEQYF,TGTGCCAGCAGCCACCGACCGCCTAGCGGTCACTCCTACGAGCAGTACTTC
TRBJ2-3,.,TRBV2,TRBD1,CASSGYPGTGSGDTQYF,TGTGCCAGCAGTGGTTACCCCGGGACAGGGAGCGGAGATACGCAGTATTTT
TRBJ2-7,.,TRBV4-2,TRBD1,CASSPLTGGYYEQYF,TGTGCCAGCAGCCCCCTGACAGGGGGTTATTACGAGCAGTACTTC
TRBJ2-5,.,TRBV2,.,CASRGGETQYF,TGTGCCAGCAGAGGGGGAGAGACCCAGTACTTC
TRBJ1-5,.,TRBV7-2,TRBD1,CASSLVTGTDQPQHF,TGTGCCAGCAGCTTAGTGACAGGGACGGATCAGCCCCAGCATTTT
TRBJ2-7,.,TRBV14,TRBD2,CASSQLAGGTYEQYF,TGTGCCAGCAGCCAACTAGCGGGAGGAACCTACGAGCAGTACTTC